Presented here are 15 T cell receptor beta chains from one specimen sequenced in a study of cytomegalovirus exposure and HLA in healthy donors. The study ran its PCR with 60 Vbeta and 13 Jbeta primers. TCRdb keeps only in-frame clones here, not all; method: immunoSEQ multiplex PCR. The sample has about 160,000 clones; around 74% are singletons. Material for sequencing was PBMCs. Receptors were obtained from a female donor in good health and CMV-seronegative.

J is TRBJ2-6 and V is TRBV7-9, with D hard to call. Between the trimmed V and J ends, which lost 1 base and 7 bases, there was a span of 5 bases. The V gene's germline CDR1 is SEHNR and CDR2 FQNEAQ (reference sequence). This CDR3 contains 13 residues. This CDR3 reads CASSLVGANVLTF. The CDR3 DNA follows: TGTGCCAGCAGCTTAGTGGGCGCCAACGTCCTGACTTTC.

This sequence joins TRBV6-5 and TRBJ2-7; maybe TRBD2 (5 bases). Trimming removed 6 bases from V and 0 bases from J, with 12 bases in between. CDR3 length equals 14 residues. Germline loops: CDR1 MNHEY, CDR2 SVGAGI. CDR3: CASSLYGGSYEQYF. The CDR3 DNA is TGTGCCAGCAGCCTTTACGGAGGCTCCTACGAGCAGTACTTC.

V usage is TRBV14 and J usage is TRBJ2-5; D not resolved. The length of the CDR3 is 15 residues. Germline CDR1 reads SGHDN; CDR2 reads FVKESK. Trimming pared 4 bases from V and 1 base from J, leaving 13 bases between. The CDR3 is CASSRASSFQETQYF. CDR3 nucleotides: TGTGCCAGCAGCCGAGCGAGCTCCTTCCAAGAGACCCAGTACTTC.

J is TRBJ1-2 and V is TRBV18; D unclear. Looked up from germline, CDR1 is KGHSH and CDR2 is LQKENI. CDR3 length equals 13 residues. Trimming shortened V by 6 bases and J by 8 bases, and 16 bases separated the two germline ends. CDR3 amino acids: CASSPRPEGGYTF. The CDR3 DNA reads TGTGCCAGCTCCCCTAGACCCGAAGGCGGCTACACCTTC. The variable domain in full, completed from reference TRBV18 and TRBJ1-2, reads NAGVMQNPRHLVRRRGQEARLRCSPMKGHSHVYWYRQLPEEGLKFMVYLQKENIIDESGMPKERFSAEFPKEGPSILRIQQVVRGDSAAYFCASSPRPEGGYTFGSGTRLTVV.

This rearrangement joins TRBV7-2 to TRBJ2-1; unclear D gene. The V and J ends lost 1 base and 5 bases respectively, with 9 bases between them. This CDR3 contains 14 residues. In germline, CDR1 is SGHTA, CDR2 FQGNSA. The CDR3 spells CASSLGGPDNEQFF. CDR3 in DNA: TGTGCCAGCAGCTTAGGTGGGCCTGACAATGAGCAGTTCTTC.

The chain carries TRBV25-1 and TRBJ2-1, with 10 bases that match TRBD2. This CDR3 is 15 amino acids long. From germline, CDR1 is MGHDK and CDR2 SYGVNS. With V trimmed by 4 bases and J by 10 bases, 10 bases remained unmatched. The CDR3 sequence is CASSGSLAGVGEQFF. The DNA of the CDR3 is TGTGCCAGCAGTGGTAGCCTAGCGGGAGTGGGCGAGCAGTTCTTC.

The chain links TRBV7-9 to TRBJ1-4, with D maybe TRBD1 (6 bases). CDR1 and CDR2 (germline): SEHNR, FQNEAQ (reference sequence). This CDR3 comprises 16 residues. V gave up 4 bases and J gave up 5 bases, with 17 bases separating them. The CDR3 coding sequence is TGTGCCAGCAGCTCCCCGAGGACAGTGATGAATGAAAAACTGTTTTTT. This translates into CASSSPRTVMNEKLFF. Looking up the rest from reference TRBV7-9 and TRBJ1-4 gives the full variable domain: DTGVSQNPRHKITKRGQNVTFRCDPISEHNRLYWYRQTLGQGPEFLTYFQNEAQLEKSRLLSDRFSAERPKGSFSTLEIQRTEQGDSAMYLCASSSPRTVMNEKLFFGSGTQLSVL.

This clone occurred a few times. This chain connects TRBV4-1 to TRBJ1-2, with 9 bases identical to TRBD1. The V and J ends lost 4 bases and 8 bases, in that order; junction bases with no gene match: 8. This CDR3 has 14 residues. In germline, CDR1 is MGHRA, CDR2 YSYEKL. The CDR3 nucleotides are TGCGCCAGCAGCCCCACCGGGACAGGGTACGGCTACACCTTC. Translation gives CASSPTGTGYGYTF.

The rearrangement joins TRBV9 to TRBJ2-7, with D possibly being TRBD1 (5 bases). The CDR3 extends over 15 amino acids. Trimming pared 0 bases from V and 5 bases from J, leaving 15 bases between. Germline V lookup: CDR1 SGDLS, CDR2 YYNGEE. The CDR3 loop is CASSVAQGSKHEQYF. In DNA, the CDR3 is TGTGCCAGCAGCGTAGCTCAGGGTTCGAAACACGAGCAGTACTTC.

The chain is built from TRBV11-2 and TRBJ2-7, with 12 nucleotides matching TRBD1. In germline, CDR1 is SGHAT, CDR2 FQNNGV. The CDR3 extends over 15 amino acids. The trim removed 5 bases at V and 7 bases at J, leaving 9 bases unmatched. For the CDR3, the DNA is TGTGCCAGCAGCCTACGGGGACAGGGGGCTTGGGAGCAGTACTTC. This gives the protein CASSLRGQGAWEQYF.

V and J are TRBV30 and TRBJ2-7, with a weak D call TRBD2 (6 bases). The V end lost 0 bases, the J end lost 6 bases, and 15 bases lay between the germline ends. This CDR3 has 14 residues. Germline loops: CDR1 GTSNPN, CDR2 SVGIG (reference sequence). The CDR3 loop is CAWSVLRESLEQYF. The CDR3 bases are TGTGCCTGGAGTGTTCTCCGGGAGAGTCTCGAGCAGTACTTC.

As DNA, the CDR3 is TGTGCCAGCAGCGTAGGGACAGGGGGCGGCCAGCCCCAGCATTTT. It encodes CASSVGTGGGQPQHF. J is TRBJ1-5 and V is TRBV9, with 11 positions matching TRBD1. CDR1 SGDLS and CDR2 YYNGEE come from the germline V gene. The CDR3 contains 15 residues. V lost 0 bases to trimming and J lost 7 bases; unmatched junction nucleotides: 3.

This clone was seen a few times. This rearrangement joins TRBV19 to TRBJ2-5; D is possibly TRBD1 (5 bases). The CDR3 loop spans 14 amino acids. Trimming took 6 bases from V and 0 from J, leaving 11 bases between them. Germline V gene lookup returns CDR1 LNHDA and CDR2 SQIVND (reference sequence). The CDR3 DNA reads TGTGCCAGTAGGGCAGGGCGGCACCAAGAGACCCAGTACTTC. Translation: CASRAGRHQETQYF.

The chain joins TRBV27 to TRBJ2-6; D may be TRBD1 (6 bases). Germline V CDR1 and CDR2: MNHEY, SMNVEV (reference sequence). CDR3 length: 15 amino acids. Between the trimmed V and J ends, which lost 10 bases and 2 bases, there was a span of 15 bases. The CDR3, as DNA: TGTGCCACTTCACAGGGATACACTGGGGCCAACGTCCTGACTTTC. It translates to CATSQGYTGANVLTF.

The chain links TRBV6-5 to TRBJ2-5; weak D call: TRBD1 (5 bases). Trimming stripped 7 bases from V and 5 bases from J, with 11 bases between. This CDR3 spans 12 amino acids. CDR1 and CDR2 (germline): MNHEY, SVGAGI. CDR3 DNA sequence: TGTGCCAGCACCAGGGTAGGCGAGACCCAGTACTTC. Amino acids: CASTRVGETQYF.